This T cell receptor (beta chain) was captured by sequencing in a study of identical twins. Study results and limitations: For monozygotic twins, models underestimated out-of-frame TCR alpha sharing. Memory repertoires showed no such pattern, whereas abundant cord blood beta clonotypes carried fewer insertions.

CDR3 length: 12 residues. The V gene lost 11 bases and the J gene lost 7 bases, with 18 bases spanning the gap. The V gene's germline CDR1 is MNHEY and CDR2 SMNVEV (reference sequence). In TCRdb, the 5' RACE reads were re-called with MiXCR into one record per CDR3 protein. The sample carries around 230,000 distinct CDR3 sequences, under 8.5% recorded once. This clonotype was recorded at least ten times. What it binds is not known. Another study also made use of these data, one on T cells expressing NK-cell markers. From that second work: Seven of the eight sequenced donors were classified as HCMV-seropositive, and one was classified as seronegative.

The rearrangement links TRBV27 to TRBJ2-7; tentatively, D is TRBD2 (6 bases). The specimen sequenced was CD8+ T cells sorted from blood. The sequence derives from a young woman in good health. The CDR3 region has the DNA TGTGCCTCCCGGGCGGCTCGGGGGGAGCAGTACTTC. It specifies CASRAARGEQYF.